The entry below describes one T cell receptor (beta chain). The antigen is undetermined. PCR amplification relied on 60 Vbeta primers (plus 13 Jbeta primers). Repertoires were generated with immunoSEQ multiplex PCR, while TCRdb's copy carries only in-frame clones and drops some. The data contain about 62,000 clones, roughly 73% of them singletons. This entry is derived from a study of cytomegalovirus exposure and HLA in healthy donors. About the research overall: Approximately 77 million unique TCRs from HLA-typed donors were held in an early release of data.

V lost 4 bases and J lost 4; bases outside the gene matches: 9. This CDR3 comprises 15 residues. CDR1 and CDR2 (germline): KGHSH, LQKENI. Study observations and caveats: CMV serostatus was the only immune exposure information that was available. Later genetic work tied a missense DCLRE1C variant to beta-chain V and J trimming.

At the time of sampling, donors were nominally healthy, though unrecorded immune exposures were likely. The specimen sequenced was PBMCs. The J gene is TRBJ2-7, the V gene TRBV18; TRBD2 matches at 8 bases. The origin of this receptor is a man aged 35-49 years in good health and CMV-seronegative. CDR3 in DNA: TGTGCCAGCTCACTCGGGGGGGAGACCTCGTACGAGCAGTACTTC. Encoded protein: CASSLGGETSYEQYF. Complete variable domain (other parts from reference TRBV18 and TRBJ2-7): NAGVMQNPRHLVRRRGQEARLRCSPMKGHSHVYWYRQLPEEGLKFMVYLQKENIIDESGMPKERFSAEFPKEGPSILRIQQVVRGDSAAYFCASSLGGETSYEQYFGPGTRLTVT.